The sequence of this T cell receptor beta chain was determined in a study of OX40 agonist ivuxolimab in advanced cancers. Study information: Every 2 weeks, patients received ivuxolimab intravenously, dosed at 0.01 to 10 mg/kg.

Points from the study as a whole: At 0.1-3.0 mg/kg, partial responders had clonal expansion among the lowest observed.

V lost 6 bases to trimming and J lost 3 bases; unmatched junction nucleotides: 8. Germline CDR1 reads SGHTA; CDR2 reads FQGNSA. This CDR3 is built from 14 residues. About this clone: Its antigen remains unidentified.

Some clones are missing from TCRdb's copy, which holds only in-frame ones; the method was immunoSEQ multiplex PCR. The profile shows tens of thousands of clones, 75% to 85% of them singletons. The chain employs TRBV7-2 and TRBJ2-7; TRBD2 aligns across 7 bases. The TCR comes from an adult with an advanced solid tumor such as melanoma, head and neck, liver or kidney cancer. The starting material was CD4+ or CD8+ T cells sorted from blood, obtained in a trial of the OX40 agonist ivuxolimab. CDR3: CASSSIAGRYEQYF. The CDR3 nucleotides read TGTGCCAGCAGTTCGATAGCGGGCCGCTACGAGCAGTACTTC.